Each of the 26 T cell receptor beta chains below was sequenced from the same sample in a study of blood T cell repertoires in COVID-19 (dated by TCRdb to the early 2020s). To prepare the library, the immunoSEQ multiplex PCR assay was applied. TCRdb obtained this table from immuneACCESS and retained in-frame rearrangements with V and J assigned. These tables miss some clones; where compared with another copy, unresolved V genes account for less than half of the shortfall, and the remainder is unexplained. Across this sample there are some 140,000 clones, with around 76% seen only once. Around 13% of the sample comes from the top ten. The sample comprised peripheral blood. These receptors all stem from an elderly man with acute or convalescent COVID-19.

CDR3 DNA: TGTGCCAGCAGCTTGCTCCTGGGGGGCTACGAGCAGTACTTC. Its translation: CASSLLLGGYEQYF. The V gene is TRBV5-5, the J gene TRBJ2-7; TRBD2 might be the D (6 bases). CDR1 SGHKS and CDR2 YYEKEE come from the germline V gene (reference sequence). Trimming cost V 1 base and J 3 bases, with 11 bases left between them. The CDR3 is 14 amino acids.

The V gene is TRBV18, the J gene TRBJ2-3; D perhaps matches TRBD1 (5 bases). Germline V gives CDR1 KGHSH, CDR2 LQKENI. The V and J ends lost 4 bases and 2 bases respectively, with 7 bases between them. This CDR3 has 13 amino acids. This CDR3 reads CASSQTVTDTQYF. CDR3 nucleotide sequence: TGTGCCAGCTCACAGACAGTCACAGATACGCAGTATTTT.

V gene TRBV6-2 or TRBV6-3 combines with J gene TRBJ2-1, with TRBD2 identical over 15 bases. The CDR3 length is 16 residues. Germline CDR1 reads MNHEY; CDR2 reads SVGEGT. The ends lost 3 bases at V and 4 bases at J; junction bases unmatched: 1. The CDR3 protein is CASSYGTSGGYNEQFF. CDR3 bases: TGTGCCAGCAGTTATGGGACTAGCGGGGGGTACAATGAGCAGTTCTTC.

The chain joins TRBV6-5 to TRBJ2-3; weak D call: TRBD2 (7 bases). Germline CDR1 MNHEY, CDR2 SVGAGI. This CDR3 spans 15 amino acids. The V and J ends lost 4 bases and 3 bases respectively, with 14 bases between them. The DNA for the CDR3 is TGTGCCAGCAGTTCGGGGGGCATTCTTACAGATACGCAGTATTTT. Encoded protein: CASSSGGILTDTQYF.

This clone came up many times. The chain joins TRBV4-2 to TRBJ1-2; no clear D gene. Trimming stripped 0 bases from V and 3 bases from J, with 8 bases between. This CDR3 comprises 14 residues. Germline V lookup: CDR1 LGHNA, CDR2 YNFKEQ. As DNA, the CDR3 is TGTGCCAGCAGCCAAGATTGGGCAGACTATGGCTACACCTTC. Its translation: CASSQDWADYGYTF.

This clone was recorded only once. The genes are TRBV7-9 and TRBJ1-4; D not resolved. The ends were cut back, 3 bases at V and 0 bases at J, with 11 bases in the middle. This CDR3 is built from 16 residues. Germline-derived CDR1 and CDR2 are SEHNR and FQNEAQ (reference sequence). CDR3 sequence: CASSLGRRTTNEKLFF. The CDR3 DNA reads TGTGCCAGCAGCTTGGGCAGGCGAACAACTAATGAAAAACTGTTTTTT.

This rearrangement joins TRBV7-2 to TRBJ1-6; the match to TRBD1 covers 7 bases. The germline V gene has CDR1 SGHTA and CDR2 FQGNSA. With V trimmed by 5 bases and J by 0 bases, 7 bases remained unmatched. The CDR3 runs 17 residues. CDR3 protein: CASSTRQGGSYNSPLHF. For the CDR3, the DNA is TGTGCCAGCAGCACCCGACAGGGCGGCTCCTATAATTCACCCCTCCACTTT.

DNA for the CDR3: TGTGCCAGCAGCCAAGAAACCGGGGAAGGCGGTAATGAAAAACTGTTTTTT. It specifies CASSQETGEGGNEKLFF. The chain couples TRBV3-1 (or the pseudogene TRBV3-2) to TRBJ1-4; D ambiguous. From germline, CDR1 is LGHDT and CDR2 YNNKEL (reference sequence). This CDR3 has 17 amino acids. V was shortened by 0 bases and J by 4 bases, with 15 bases between the two germline ends.

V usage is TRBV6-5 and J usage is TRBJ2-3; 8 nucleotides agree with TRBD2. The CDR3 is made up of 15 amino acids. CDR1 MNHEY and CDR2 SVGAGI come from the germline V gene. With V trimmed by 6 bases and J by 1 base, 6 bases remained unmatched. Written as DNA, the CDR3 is TGTGCCAGCAGCCAGGGACTAGGGCGCACAGATACGCAGTATTTT. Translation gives CASSQGLGRTDTQYF.

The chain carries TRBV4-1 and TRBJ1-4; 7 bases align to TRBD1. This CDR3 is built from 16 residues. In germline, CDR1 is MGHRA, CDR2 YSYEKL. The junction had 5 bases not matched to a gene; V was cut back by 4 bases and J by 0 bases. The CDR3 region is CASSLEDRTTNEKLFF. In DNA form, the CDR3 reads TGCGCCAGCAGCCTTGAGGACAGGACAACTAATGAAAAACTGTTTTTT.

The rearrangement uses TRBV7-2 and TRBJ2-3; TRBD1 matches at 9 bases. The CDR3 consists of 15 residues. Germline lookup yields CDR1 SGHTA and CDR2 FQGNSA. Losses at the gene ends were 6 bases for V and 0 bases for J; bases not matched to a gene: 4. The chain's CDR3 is CASSPGQGSTDTQYF. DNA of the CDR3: TGTGCCAGCAGTCCCGGACAGGGGAGCACAGATACGCAGTATTTT.

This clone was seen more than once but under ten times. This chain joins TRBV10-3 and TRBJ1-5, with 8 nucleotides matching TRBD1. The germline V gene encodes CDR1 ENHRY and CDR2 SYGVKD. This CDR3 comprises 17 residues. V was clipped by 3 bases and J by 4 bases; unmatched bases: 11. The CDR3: CAISEIAGQGVNQPQHF. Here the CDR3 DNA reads TGTGCCATCAGTGAAATTGCCGGACAGGGAGTAAATCAGCCCCAGCATTTT.

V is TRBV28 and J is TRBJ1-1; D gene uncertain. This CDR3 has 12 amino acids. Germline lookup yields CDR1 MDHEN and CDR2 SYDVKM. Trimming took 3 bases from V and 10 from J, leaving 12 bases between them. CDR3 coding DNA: TGTGCCAGCAGTTTTAGTGTCAGAGGAGCTTTCTTT. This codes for CASSFSVRGAFF.

In DNA, the CDR3 is TGTGCCAGCACTCCGGGACAGGAGGGGAGCACTGAAGCTTTCTTT. This encodes CASTPGQEGSTEAFF. V is TRBV2 and J is TRBJ1-1; 8 bases fit TRBD1. The CDR3 totals 15 residues. The germline gives CDR1 SNHLY, CDR2 FYNNEI. V lost 7 bases to trimming and J lost 4 bases; unmatched junction nucleotides: 11.

The CDR3 reads CASSLRGYSNQPQHF. In DNA form, the CDR3 reads TGTGCCAGTAGCCTAAGGGGTTATAGCAATCAGCCCCAGCATTTT. The chain recombines TRBV19 with TRBJ1-5; weak D call: TRBD1 (5 bases). V was clipped by 6 bases and J by 0 bases, with 12 bases between them. This CDR3 is 15 amino acids long. The germline CDR1 and CDR2 sequences are LNHDA and SQIVND (reference sequence).

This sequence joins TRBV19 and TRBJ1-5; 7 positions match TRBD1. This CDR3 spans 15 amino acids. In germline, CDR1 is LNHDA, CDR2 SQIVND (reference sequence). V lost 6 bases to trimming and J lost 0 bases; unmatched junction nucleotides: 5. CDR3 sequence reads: CASRQGWDSNQPQHF. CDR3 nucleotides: TGTGCCAGTAGACAGGGGTGGGATAGCAATCAGCCCCAGCATTTT. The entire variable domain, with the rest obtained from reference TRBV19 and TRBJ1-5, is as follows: DGGITQSPKYLFRKEGQNVTLSCEQNLNHDAMYWYRQDPGQGLRLIYYSQIVNDFQKGDIAEGYSVSREKKESFPLTVTSAQKNPTAFYLCASRQGWDSNQPQHFGDGTRLSIL.

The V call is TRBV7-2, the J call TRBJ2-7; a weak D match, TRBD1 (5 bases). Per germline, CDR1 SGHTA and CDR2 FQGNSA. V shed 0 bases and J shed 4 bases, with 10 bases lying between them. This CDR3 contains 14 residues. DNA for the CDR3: TGTGCCAGCAGCTTAGCACAGGTGAGATACGAGCAGTACTTC. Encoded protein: CASSLAQVRYEQYF.

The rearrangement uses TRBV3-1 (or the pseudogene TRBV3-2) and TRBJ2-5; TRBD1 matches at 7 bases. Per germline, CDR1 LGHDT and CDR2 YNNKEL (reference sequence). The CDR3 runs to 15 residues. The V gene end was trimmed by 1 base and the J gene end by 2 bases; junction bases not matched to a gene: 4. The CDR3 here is CASSQVQGMQETQYF. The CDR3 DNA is TGTGCCAGCAGCCAAGTACAGGGGATGCAAGAGACCCAGTACTTC.

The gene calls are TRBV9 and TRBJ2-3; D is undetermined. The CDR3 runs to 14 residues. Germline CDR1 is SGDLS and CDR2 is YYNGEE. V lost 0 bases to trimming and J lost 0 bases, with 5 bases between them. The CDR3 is CASSVVGSTDTQYF. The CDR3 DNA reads TGTGCCAGCAGCGTAGTCGGTAGCACAGATACGCAGTATTTT.

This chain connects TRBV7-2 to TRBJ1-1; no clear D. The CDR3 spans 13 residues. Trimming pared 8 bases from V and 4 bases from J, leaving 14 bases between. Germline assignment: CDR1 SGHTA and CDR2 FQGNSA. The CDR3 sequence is CASARSGFTEAFF. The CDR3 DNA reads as TGTGCCAGCGCAAGATCGGGATTCACTGAAGCTTTCTTT.

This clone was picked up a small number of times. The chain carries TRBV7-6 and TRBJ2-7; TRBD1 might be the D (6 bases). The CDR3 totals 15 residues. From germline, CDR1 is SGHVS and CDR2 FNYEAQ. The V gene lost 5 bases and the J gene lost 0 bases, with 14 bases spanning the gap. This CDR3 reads CASSAEQGNSYEQYF. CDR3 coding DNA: TGTGCCAGCAGCGCCGAACAGGGTAACTCCTACGAGCAGTACTTC.

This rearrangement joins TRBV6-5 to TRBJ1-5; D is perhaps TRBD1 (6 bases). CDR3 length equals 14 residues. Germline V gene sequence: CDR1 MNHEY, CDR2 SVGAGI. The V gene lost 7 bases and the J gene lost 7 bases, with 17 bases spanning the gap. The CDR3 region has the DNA TGTGCCAGCACATCGACTTTACAGGGACAGCCCCAGCATTTT. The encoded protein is CASTSTLQGQPQHF.

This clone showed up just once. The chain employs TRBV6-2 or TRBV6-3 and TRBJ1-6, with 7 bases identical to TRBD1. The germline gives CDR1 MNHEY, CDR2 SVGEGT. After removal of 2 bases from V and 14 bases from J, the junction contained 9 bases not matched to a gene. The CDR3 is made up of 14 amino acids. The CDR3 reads CASSYETGRRALHF. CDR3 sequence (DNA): TGTGCCAGCAGTTACGAGACAGGGCGGAGAGCCCTCCACTTT.

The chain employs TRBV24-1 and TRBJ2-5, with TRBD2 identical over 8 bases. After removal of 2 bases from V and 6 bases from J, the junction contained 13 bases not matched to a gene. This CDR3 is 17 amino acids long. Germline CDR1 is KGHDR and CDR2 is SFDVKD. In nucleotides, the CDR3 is TGTGCCACCAGTGATTCCGTGGGACTAGTCTCACATCAGACCCAGTACTTC. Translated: CATSDSVGLVSHQTQYF.

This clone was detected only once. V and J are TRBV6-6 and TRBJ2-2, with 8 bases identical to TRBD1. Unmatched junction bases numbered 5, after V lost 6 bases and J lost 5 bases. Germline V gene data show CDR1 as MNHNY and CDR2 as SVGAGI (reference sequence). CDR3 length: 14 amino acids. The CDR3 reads CASRNRGKTGELFF. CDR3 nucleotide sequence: TGTGCCAGCAGGAACAGGGGGAAGACCGGGGAGCTGTTTTTT.

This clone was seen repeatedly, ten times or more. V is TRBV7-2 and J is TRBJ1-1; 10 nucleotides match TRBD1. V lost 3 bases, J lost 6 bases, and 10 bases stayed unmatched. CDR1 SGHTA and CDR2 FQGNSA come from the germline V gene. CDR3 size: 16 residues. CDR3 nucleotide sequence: TGTGCCAGCAGCTTCACCGGGACAGGGGTGATGGCTGAAGCTTTCTTT. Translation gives CASSFTGTGVMAEAFF.